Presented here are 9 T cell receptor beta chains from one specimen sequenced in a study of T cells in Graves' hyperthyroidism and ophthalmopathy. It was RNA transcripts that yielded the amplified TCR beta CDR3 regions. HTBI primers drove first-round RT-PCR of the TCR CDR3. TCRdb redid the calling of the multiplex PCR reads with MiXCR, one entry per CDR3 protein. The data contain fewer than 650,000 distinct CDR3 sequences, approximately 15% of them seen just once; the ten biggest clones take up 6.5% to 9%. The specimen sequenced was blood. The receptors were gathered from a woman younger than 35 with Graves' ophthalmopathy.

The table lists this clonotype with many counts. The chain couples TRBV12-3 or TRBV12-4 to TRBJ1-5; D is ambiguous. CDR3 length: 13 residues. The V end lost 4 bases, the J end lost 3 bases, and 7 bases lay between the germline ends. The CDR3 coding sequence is TGTGCCAGCAGTTCCCCTACCAATCAGCCCCAGCATTTT. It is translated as CASSSPTNQPQHF.

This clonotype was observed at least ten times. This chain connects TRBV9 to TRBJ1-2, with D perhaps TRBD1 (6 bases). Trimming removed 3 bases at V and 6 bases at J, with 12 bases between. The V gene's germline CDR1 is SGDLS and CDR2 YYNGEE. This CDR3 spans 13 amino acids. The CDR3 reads CASSEQGIDGYTF. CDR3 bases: TGTGCCAGCAGCGAACAGGGCATCGATGGCTACACCTTC.

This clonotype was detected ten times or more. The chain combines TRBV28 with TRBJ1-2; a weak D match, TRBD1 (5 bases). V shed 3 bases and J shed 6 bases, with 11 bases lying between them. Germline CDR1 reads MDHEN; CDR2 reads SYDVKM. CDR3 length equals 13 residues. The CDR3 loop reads CASSFGGSDGYTF. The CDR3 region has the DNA TGTGCCAGCAGTTTCGGGGGATCGGATGGCTACACCTTC.

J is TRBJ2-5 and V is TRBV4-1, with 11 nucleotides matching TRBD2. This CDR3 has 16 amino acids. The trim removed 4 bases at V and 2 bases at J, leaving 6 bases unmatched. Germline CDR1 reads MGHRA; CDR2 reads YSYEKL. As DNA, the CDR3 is TGCGCCAGCAGCCCCCGGACTAGCGGGTCACAAGAGACCCAGTACTTC. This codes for CASSPRTSGSQETQYF.

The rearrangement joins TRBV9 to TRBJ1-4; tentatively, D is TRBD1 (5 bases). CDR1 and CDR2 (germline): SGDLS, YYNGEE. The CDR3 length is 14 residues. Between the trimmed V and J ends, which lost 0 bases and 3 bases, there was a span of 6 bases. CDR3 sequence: CASSVGQSNEKLFF. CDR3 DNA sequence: TGTGCCAGCAGCGTAGGACAGTCTAATGAAAAACTGTTTTTT.

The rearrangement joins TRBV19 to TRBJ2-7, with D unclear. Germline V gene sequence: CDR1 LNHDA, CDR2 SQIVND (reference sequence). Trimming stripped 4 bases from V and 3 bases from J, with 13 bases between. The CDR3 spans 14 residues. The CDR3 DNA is TGTGCCAGTAGTAACGGTAATCCGGGCTACGAGCAGTACTTC. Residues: CASSNGNPGYEQYF. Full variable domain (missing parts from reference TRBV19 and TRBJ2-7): DGGITQSPKYLFRKEGQNVTLSCEQNLNHDAMYWYRQDPGQGLRLIYYSQIVNDFQKGDIAEGYSVSREKKESFPLTVTSAQKNPTAFYLCASSNGNPGYEQYFGPGTRLTVT.

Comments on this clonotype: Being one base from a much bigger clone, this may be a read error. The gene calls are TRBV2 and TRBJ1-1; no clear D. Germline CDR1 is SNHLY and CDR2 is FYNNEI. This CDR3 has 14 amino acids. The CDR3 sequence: CASRKVTSGTEASF. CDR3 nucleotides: TGTGCCAGCAGGAAAGTCACTAGCGGCACTGAAGCTTCCTTT.

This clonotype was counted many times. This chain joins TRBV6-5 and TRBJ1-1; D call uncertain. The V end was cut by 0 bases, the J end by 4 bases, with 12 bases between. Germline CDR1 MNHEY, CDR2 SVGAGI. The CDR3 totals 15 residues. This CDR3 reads CASSYSAGPFTEAFF. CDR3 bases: TGTGCCAGCAGTTACTCCGCAGGCCCGTTCACTGAAGCTTTCTTT.

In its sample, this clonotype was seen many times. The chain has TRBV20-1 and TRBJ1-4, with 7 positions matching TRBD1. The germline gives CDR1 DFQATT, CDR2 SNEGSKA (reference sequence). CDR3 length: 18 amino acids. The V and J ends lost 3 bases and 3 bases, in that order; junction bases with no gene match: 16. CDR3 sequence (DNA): TGCAGTGCTAGCGACAGGGCGGAGAAAGGTGCTTCTAATGAAAAACTGTTTTTT. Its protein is CSASDRAEKGASNEKLFF.